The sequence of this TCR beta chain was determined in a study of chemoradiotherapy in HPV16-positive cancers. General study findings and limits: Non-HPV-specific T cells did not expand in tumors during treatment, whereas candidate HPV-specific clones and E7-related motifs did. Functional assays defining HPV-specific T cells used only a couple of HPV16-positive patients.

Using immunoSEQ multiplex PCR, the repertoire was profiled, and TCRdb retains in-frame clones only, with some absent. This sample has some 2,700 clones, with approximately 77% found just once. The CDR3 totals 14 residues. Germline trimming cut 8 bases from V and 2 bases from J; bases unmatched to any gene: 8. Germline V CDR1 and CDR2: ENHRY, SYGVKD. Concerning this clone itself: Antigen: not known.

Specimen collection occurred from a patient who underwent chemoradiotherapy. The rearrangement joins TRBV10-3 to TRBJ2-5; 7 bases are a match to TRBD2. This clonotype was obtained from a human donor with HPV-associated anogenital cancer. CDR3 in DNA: TGTGCCATCGCCTCTGGGACTACACAAGAGACCCAGTACTTC. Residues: CAIASGTTQETQYF.